These T cell receptor beta chains were read from a single sample in a study of metastatic and nonmetastatic thyroid tumors. TCRdb re-called the PCR reads with MiXCR. The sample has 30,000 to 35,000 clones, less than 30% seen once. The material sequenced was blood. These receptors were collected from a female donor with papillary thyroid cancer or a benign thyroid nodule (not recorded which). Some clones in this sample may be carry-over from other donors' samples. The CDR3 runs from the conserved cysteine through the conserved F or W. A D gene is named only where the DNA matches it firmly. Clone size, where shown, is once, few, many, or a class for clones that have expanded.

cdr3_nt | cdr3_aa | v_call | d_call | j_call | clone_size
TGTGCCACCAGTGATTTTGCTAGCGGGAGGACCTACAATGAGCAGTTCTTC | CATSDFASGRTYNEQFF | TRBV24-1 | TRBD2 | TRBJ2-1 | .
TGTGCCAGCTCACCCGGTCCGAACTATGGCTACACCTTC | CASSPGPNYGYTF | TRBV18 | . | TRBJ1-2 | many
TGCGCCAGCAGCTTGGCCGGAGATACGCAGTATTTT | CASSLAGDTQYF | TRBV5-1 | . | TRBJ2-3 | .
TGTGCCAGCAGCCAAGACGTCATAAGAGATACGCAGTATTTT | CASSQDVIRDTQYF | TRBV3-1 | . | TRBJ2-3 | .
TGCAGATCCCTGAAACAGGGATCAGGCTACACCTTC | CRSLKQGSGYTF | TRBV20-1 | . | TRBJ1-2 | .
TGTGCCAGCAGTTCCTGCAGCCCCTACAATGAGCAGTTCTTC | CASSSCSPYNEQFF | TRBV6-5 | . | TRBJ2-1 | .
TGTGCCAGCAGTGCCGAGTACACTAATCAGCCCCAGGATTTT | CASSAEYTNQPQDF | TRBV2 | . | TRBJ1-5 | .
TGCAGTGCTAGAGAAAATGGAGAGACCCAGTACTTC | CSARENGETQYF | TRBV20-1 | . | TRBJ2-5 | many
TGTAAGCCGAGGTCCGCTAAAGAGACCCAGTACTTC | CKPRSAKETQYF | TRBV19 | . | TRBJ2-5 | many
TGTGCGGTCACGATGGGCAGGGGTAGGGACGAGCAGTACTTC | CAVTMGRGRDEQYF | TRBV6-1 | . | TRBJ2-7 | .
TGTGCCAGCAGCCAAGAACGGGAGGCCACCTACGAGCAGTACTTC | CASSQEREATYEQYF | TRBV4-2 | TRBD2 | TRBJ2-7 | .
TGTGCCAGCAGTGAAGATGTACCTGACAGGGGGGCTTTCTTT | CASSEDVPDRGAFF | TRBV6-1 | TRBD1 | TRBJ1-1 | few
TGCGCCAGCAGCTTGGATAGGGGATCCGGGGCCAACGTCCTGACTTTC | CASSLDRGSGANVLTF | TRBV5-1 | . | TRBJ2-6 | .
TGTGCCAGCAGTGTTTGGGCGGTGACCTACGAGCAGTACTTC | CASSVWAVTYEQYF | TRBV2 | . | TRBJ2-7 | .
TGTGCCAGCAACCACCCGGGCCGCTGCACCTTC | CASNHPGRCTF | TRBV6-1 | . | TRBJ1-2 | .
TGTGCCAGCAGCCCCGACTATCTTAGCACAGATACGCAGTATTTT | CASSPDYLSTDTQYF | TRBV11-2 | . | TRBJ2-3 | many
TGTGCCACCAGTGATTTATGGACAGACACCGGGGAGCTGTTTTTT | CATSDLWTDTGELFF | TRBV24-1 | . | TRBJ2-2 | many
TGTGCCAGCAGTGGAACTAGCGGGGGGGCCGCGGAGACCCAGTACTTC | CASSGTSGGAAETQYF | TRBV3-1 | TRBD2 | TRBJ2-5 | many
TGTGCCAGTAGGGGGACAGGGGAGGCATACGAGCAGTACTTC | CASRGTGEAYEQYF | TRBV19 | TRBD1 | TRBJ2-7 | many
TGTGCCAGCAGCTTAGAGGGTATTAGGTATTCACCCCTCCACTTT | CASSLEGIRYSPLHF | TRBV9 | . | TRBJ1-6 | .
TGTGCCAGCAGCTTAGGTCCCCGAAGTGATAACATTCAGTACTTC | CASSLGPRSDNIQYF | TRBV11-2 | . | TRBJ2-4 | .
TGTGCCAGCACCCTCCCCGGTTCCCGGGAGCTGTTTTTT | CASTLPGSRELFF | TRBV7-3 | . | TRBJ2-2 | once
TGTGCCAGCAGTGATACTGGACCAACAGGCGAGCAGTACTTC | CASSDTGPTGEQYF | TRBV2 | . | TRBJ2-7 | many
TGTGCCATCAGAGAGGCCGGGCGGGAGCAGTTCTTC | CAIREAGREQFF | TRBV10-3 | . | TRBJ2-1 | few
TGTGCCAGCAGTTCCCGACACAGTCTCCACGAGCAGTACTTC | CASSSRHSLHEQYF | TRBV6-5 | . | TRBJ2-7 | few
TGTGCCAGCAGTAGGGGGGAGTCAACTAATGAAAAACTGTTTTTT | CASSRGESTNEKLFF | TRBV28 | . | TRBJ1-4 | many
TGTGCCAGCACAGTAGCAAGGAACACTGAAGCTTTCTTT | CASTVARNTEAFF | TRBV12-3/TRBV12-4 | . | TRBJ1-1 | many
TGTGCCAGCAGTTACTCGATACTAGAGGGGATGTTCTTC | CASSYSILEGMFF | TRBV6-5 | . | TRBJ2-1 | many
TGTGCCAGTAGTTCGGGGATAGGTACTGAAGCTTTCTTT | CASSSGIGTEAFF | TRBV19 | . | TRBJ1-1 | many
TGTGCCAGCAGTGGGACTAGCGGGGGGAGTACAGATACGCAGTATTTT | CASSGTSGGSTDTQYF | TRBV28 | TRBD2 | TRBJ2-3 | medium-sized
TGTGCCATCAGTGCTTTCGACGGAAGCGGGAGGGCGGAGGAGCAGTACTTC | CAISAFDGSGRAEEQYF | TRBV10-3 | TRBD2 | TRBJ2-7 | medium-sized
TGTGCCAGCAGCCGACAACCTGAAGCTTTCTTT | CASSRQPEAFF | TRBV7-9 | . | TRBJ1-1 | few
TGCAGTGCTCCCCTCTCTCTCCGTCGGGTGACCCAGTACTTC | CSAPLSLRRVTQYF | TRBV20-1 | . | TRBJ2-5 | many
TGTGCCAGCAGCCCCGGGACGTACAATGAGCAGTTCTTC | CASSPGTYNEQFF | TRBV7-9 | . | TRBJ2-1 | many
TGCAGTGCTAGATGGGGCTACGAGCAGTACTTC | CSARWGYEQYF | TRBV20-1 | . | TRBJ2-7 | medium-sized
TGTGCCAGCATTTACACTGCGGGGGGCACATATACGCAGTATTTT | CASIYTAGGTYTQYF | TRBV6-6 | TRBD2 | TRBJ2-3 | few
TGTGCCAGCAGCCAAGATTCGAGCCGTTCAAACTATGGCTACACCTTC | CASSQDSSRSNYGYTF | TRBV4-2 | . | TRBJ1-2 | many
TGTGCCAGCAGCTTAACAACGGGAGGTTCGGATACGCAGTATTTT | CASSLTTGGSDTQYF | TRBV11-1 | TRBD2 | TRBJ2-3 | few
TGCAGTGCTAGGGGGCCTGGACACTCGGGCAATCAGCCCCAGCATTTT | CSARGPGHSGNQPQHF | TRBV20-1 | . | TRBJ1-5 | .
TGCGCCAGCAGCCAAGATCGAACAGCGAACACCGGGGAGCTGTTTTTT | CASSQDRTANTGELFF | TRBV4-3 | . | TRBJ2-2 | few
TGTGCCAGCAGCCCCCCTGTAGGGGGAGTAGAGACCCAGTACTTC | CASSPPVGGVETQYF | TRBV7-2 | . | TRBJ2-5 | many
TGTGTCAGCATTTACTCAGGGGTTAATCAGCCCCAGCATTTT | CVSIYSGVNQPQHF | TRBV11-3 | . | TRBJ1-5 | .
TGCAGTTCTAGAACCCGCGCTCCGGGCTATGGCTACACCTTC | CSSRTRAPGYGYTF | TRBV20-1 | . | TRBJ1-2 | .
TGTGCCAGCAGCTTAACGAACGGTCCCTATGAGCAGTACTTC | CASSLTNGPYEQYF | TRBV7-3 | . | TRBJ2-7 | .
TGTGCCAGCAGCTTAGTGATACGGTGGGTCGGGCACGAGCAGTACTTC | CASSLVIRWVGHEQYF | TRBV11-2 | . | TRBJ2-7 | few
TGTGCCAGCAGTTTACGAGGGGATGAGCAGTTCTTC | CASSLRGDEQFF | TRBV28 | . | TRBJ2-1 | many
TGCAGTGCTAGCCCGGGGGCGTTTGGCTACACCTTC | CSASPGAFGYTF | TRBV20-1 | . | TRBJ1-2 | few
TGTGCCAGCAGTTTATCCGGGGACAATGAGCAGTTCTTC | CASSLSGDNEQFF | TRBV27 | . | TRBJ2-1 | many
TGTGCCAGTAGTATCGGGAGGACAGGGTCCGGGTCACCCCTCCACTTT | CASSIGRTGSGSPLHF | TRBV19 | TRBD1 | TRBJ1-6 | many
TGTGCCAGTAGTATTATCCGGACAGACCTCTCCGAGCAGTACTTC | CASSIIRTDLSEQYF | TRBV19 | . | TRBJ2-7 | few
TGCGCCAGCAGCCAACCAACCCAGGGATTCACCGGTGATCTGTTTTTT | CASSQPTQGFTGDLFF | TRBV4-1 | . | TRBJ2-2 | .
TGTGCCAGCAGTGACCTACAGGGAAACTATGGCTACACCTTC | CASSDLQGNYGYTF | TRBV28 | . | TRBJ1-2 | .